The rows below give T cell receptor beta chains drawn from one sample of a study of control samples from healthy donors and cancer patients. Assay used: immunoSEQ multiplex PCR; TCRdb lists only in-frame clones, some missing. The repertoire holds around 200,000 clones, with 90% to 95% as singletons. The sample consisted of blood. These TCRs come from a man aged 18 to 35 in good health. The CDR3 runs from the conserved cysteine through the conserved F or W. Fields, in order: CDR3 protein, V gene, CDR3 length, J gene.

CDR3 protein: CASKLRREDTEAFF
V gene: TRBV7-3
CDR3 length: 14
J gene: TRBJ1-1

CDR3 protein: CSVGSGRRDYEQYF
V gene: TRBV29-1
CDR3 length: 14
J gene: TRBJ2-7

CDR3 protein: CASSPGLGTAYNEQFF
V gene: TRBV27
CDR3 length: 16
J gene: .

CDR3 protein: CATSLGGRLARQFF
V gene: TRBV24-1
CDR3 length: 14
J gene: TRBJ2-1

CDR3 protein: CASSKGGLNTEAFF
V gene: TRBV19
CDR3 length: 14
J gene: TRBJ1-1

CDR3 protein: CASKPGGGFYEQYF
V gene: TRBV5-1
CDR3 length: 14
J gene: TRBJ2-7

CDR3 protein: CASSLTMGPLTNEKLFF
V gene: TRBV5-1
CDR3 length: 17
J gene: TRBJ1-4

CDR3 protein: CASRRSGGQGSINEQFF
V gene: TRBV28
CDR3 length: 17
J gene: TRBJ2-1

CDR3 protein: CASGLVLGQELSGANVLTF
V gene: TRBV12-5
CDR3 length: 19
J gene: TRBJ2-6

CDR3 protein: CASSRSYEQYF
V gene: TRBV5-1
CDR3 length: 11
J gene: TRBJ2-7

CDR3 protein: CASSQRQGASTEAFF
V gene: TRBV19
CDR3 length: 15
J gene: TRBJ1-1

CDR3 protein: CASSFGGVSNQPQHF
V gene: TRBV27
CDR3 length: 15
J gene: TRBJ1-5

CDR3 protein: CASSIASGAEAFF
V gene: TRBV19
CDR3 length: 13
J gene: TRBJ1-1

CDR3 protein: CAISESLKNYGYTF
V gene: TRBV10-3
CDR3 length: 14
J gene: TRBJ1-2

CDR3 protein: CASSRDSPTDTQYF
V gene: TRBV25-1
CDR3 length: 14
J gene: TRBJ2-3

CDR3 protein: CATSDPRSIYGYTF
V gene: TRBV24-1
CDR3 length: 14
J gene: TRBJ1-2

CDR3 protein: CASSLGTRGQPQHF
V gene: TRBV5-6
CDR3 length: 14
J gene: TRBJ1-5

CDR3 protein: CASKLYNEQFF
V gene: TRBV6-5
CDR3 length: 11
J gene: TRBJ2-1

CDR3 protein: CASSSNSGVEQFF
V gene: TRBV6-5
CDR3 length: 13
J gene: TRBJ2-1